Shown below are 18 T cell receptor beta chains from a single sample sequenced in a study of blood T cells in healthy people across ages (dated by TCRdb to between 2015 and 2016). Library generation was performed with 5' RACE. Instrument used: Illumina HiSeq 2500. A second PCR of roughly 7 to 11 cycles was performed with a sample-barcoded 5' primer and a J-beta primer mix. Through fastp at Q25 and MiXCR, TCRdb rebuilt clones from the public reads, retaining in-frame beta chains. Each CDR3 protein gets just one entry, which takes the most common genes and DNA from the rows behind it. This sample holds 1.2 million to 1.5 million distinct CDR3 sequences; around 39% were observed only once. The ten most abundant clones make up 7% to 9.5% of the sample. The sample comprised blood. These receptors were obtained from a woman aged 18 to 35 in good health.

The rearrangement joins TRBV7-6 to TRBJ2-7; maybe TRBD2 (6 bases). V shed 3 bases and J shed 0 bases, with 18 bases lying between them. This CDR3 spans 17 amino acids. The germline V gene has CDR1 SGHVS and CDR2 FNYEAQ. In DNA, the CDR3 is TGTGCCAGCAGCTTGAAAGGGACGGGGGAAAACTCCTACGAGCAGTACTTC. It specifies CASSLKGTGENSYEQYF.

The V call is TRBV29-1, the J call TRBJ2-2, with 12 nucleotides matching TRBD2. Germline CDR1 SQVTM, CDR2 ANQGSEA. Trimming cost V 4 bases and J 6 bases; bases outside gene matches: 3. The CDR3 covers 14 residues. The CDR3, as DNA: TGCAGCGTTGTGGCTAGCGGGGGGGCCGGGGAGCTGTTTTTT. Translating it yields CSVVASGGAGELFF.

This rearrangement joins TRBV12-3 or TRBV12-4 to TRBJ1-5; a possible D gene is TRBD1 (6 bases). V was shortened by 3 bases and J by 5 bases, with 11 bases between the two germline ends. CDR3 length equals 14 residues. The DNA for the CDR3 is TGTGCCAGCAGTTTTTGGGGGCCGGATCAGCCCCAGCATTTT. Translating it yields CASSFWGPDQPQHF.

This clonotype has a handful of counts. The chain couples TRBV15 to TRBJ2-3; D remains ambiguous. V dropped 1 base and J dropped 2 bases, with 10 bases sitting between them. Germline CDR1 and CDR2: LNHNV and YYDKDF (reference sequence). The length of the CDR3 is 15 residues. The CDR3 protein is CATSRALGYTDTQYF. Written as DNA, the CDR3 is TGTGCCACCAGCAGAGCCCTTGGGTACACAGATACGCAGTATTTT.

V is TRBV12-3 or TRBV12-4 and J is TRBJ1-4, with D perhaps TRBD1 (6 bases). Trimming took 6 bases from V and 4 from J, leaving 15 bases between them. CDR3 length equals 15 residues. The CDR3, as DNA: TGTGCCAGCAGAGCAAGGGACACCTATAATGAAAAACTGTTTTTT. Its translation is CASRARDTYNEKLFF.

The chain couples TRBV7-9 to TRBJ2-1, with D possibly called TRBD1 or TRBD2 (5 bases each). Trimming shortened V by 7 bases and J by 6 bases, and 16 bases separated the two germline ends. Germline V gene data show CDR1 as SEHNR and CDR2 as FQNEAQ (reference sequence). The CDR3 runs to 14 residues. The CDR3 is CASTKDGTPNEQFF. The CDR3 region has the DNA TGTGCCAGCACCAAAGATGGGACCCCCAATGAGCAGTTCTTC.

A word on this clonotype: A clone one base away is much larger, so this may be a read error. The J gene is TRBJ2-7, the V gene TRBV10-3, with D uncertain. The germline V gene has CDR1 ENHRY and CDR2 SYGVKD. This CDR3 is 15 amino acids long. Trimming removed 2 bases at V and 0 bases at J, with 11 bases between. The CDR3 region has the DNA TGTGCCATCAGTGAGCCTGAGTACACCTCCTACGAGCAGTACTTC. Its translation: CAISEPEYTSYEQYF.

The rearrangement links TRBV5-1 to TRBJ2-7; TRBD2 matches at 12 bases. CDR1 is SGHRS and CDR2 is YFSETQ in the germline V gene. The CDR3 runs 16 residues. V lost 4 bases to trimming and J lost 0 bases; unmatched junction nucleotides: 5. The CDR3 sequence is CASSAGLAGNSYEQYF. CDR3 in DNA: TGCGCCAGCAGCGCCGGACTAGCGGGAAACTCCTACGAGCAGTACTTC. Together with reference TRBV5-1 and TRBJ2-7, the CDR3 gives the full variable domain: KAGVTQTPRYLIKTRGQQVTLSCSPISGHRSVSWYQQTPGQGLQFLFEYFSETQRNKGNFPGRFSGRQFSNSRSEMNVSTLELGDSALYLCASSAGLAGNSYEQYFGPGTRLTVT.

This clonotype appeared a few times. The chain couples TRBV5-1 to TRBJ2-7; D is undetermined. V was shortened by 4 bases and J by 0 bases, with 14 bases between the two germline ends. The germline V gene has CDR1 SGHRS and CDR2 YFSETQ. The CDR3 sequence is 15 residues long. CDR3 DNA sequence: TGCGCCAGCAGCCCTCTAGGCGCCAGCTCCTACGAGCAGTACTTC. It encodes CASSPLGASSYEQYF.

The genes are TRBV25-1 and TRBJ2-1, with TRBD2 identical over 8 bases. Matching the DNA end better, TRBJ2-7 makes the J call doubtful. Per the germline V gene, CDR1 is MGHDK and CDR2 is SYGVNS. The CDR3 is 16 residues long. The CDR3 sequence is CASSDPSGSSYNEQYF. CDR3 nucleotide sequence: TGTGCCAGCAGTGACCCCAGCGGGAGCTCCTACAATGAGCAGTACTTC.

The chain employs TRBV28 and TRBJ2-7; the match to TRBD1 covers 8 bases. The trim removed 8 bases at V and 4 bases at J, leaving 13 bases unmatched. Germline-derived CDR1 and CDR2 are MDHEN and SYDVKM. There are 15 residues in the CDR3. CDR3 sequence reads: CASHRPGQGSYEQYF. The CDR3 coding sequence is TGTGCCAGCCACCGGCCAGGACAGGGTTCATACGAGCAGTACTTC.

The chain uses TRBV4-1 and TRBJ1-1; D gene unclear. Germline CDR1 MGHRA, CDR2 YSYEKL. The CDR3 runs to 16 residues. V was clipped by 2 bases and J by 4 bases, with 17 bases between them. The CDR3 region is CASSQRNMGFSTEAFF. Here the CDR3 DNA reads TGCGCCAGCAGCCAAAGGAATATGGGATTCAGCACTGAAGCTTTCTTT.

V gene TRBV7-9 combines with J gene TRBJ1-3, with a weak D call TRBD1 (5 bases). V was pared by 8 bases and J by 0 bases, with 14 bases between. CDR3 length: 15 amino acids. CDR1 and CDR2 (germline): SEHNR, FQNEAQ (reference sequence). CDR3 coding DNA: TGTGCCAGCGTACTGGGGGACCACTCTGGAAACACCATATATTTT. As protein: CASVLGDHSGNTIYF.

CDR3 sequence: CASSAGLPTDTQYF. The CDR3 DNA reads TGTGCCAGCAGTGCGGGACTACCCACAGATACGCAGTATTTT. J is TRBJ2-3 and V is TRBV12-3 or TRBV12-4; 7 positions match TRBD2. V lost 5 bases, J lost 2 bases, and 4 bases stayed unmatched. This CDR3 contains 14 residues.

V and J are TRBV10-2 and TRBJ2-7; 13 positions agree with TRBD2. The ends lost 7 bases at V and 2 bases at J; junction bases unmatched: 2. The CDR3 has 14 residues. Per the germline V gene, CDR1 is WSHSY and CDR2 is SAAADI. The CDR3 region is CASNGLAGAYEQYF. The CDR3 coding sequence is TGCGCCAGCAATGGACTAGCGGGGGCCTACGAGCAGTACTTC.

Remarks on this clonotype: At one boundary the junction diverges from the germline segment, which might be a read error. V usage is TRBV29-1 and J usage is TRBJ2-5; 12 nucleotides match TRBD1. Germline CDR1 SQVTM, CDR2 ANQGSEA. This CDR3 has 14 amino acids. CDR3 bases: TGCGGCGTTGTGGACGGGACAGGGGGCGAGACCCAGTACTTC. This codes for CGVVDGTGGETQYF.

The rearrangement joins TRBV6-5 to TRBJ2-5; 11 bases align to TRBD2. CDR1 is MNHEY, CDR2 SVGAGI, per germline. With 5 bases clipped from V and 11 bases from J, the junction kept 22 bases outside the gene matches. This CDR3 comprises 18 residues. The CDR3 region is CASSRRVAGGLYPGEQYF. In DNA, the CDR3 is TGTGCCAGCAGTCGCCGAGTAGCGGGAGGGCTTTATCCGGGAGAGCAGTACTTC.

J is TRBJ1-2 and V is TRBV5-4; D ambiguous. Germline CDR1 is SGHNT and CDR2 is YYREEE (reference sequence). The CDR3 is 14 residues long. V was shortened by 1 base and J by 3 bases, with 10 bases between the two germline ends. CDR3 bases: TGTGCCAGCAGCTTGATTGGTGTGGACTATGGCTACACCTTC. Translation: CASSLIGVDYGYTF.